This T cell receptor beta chain was sequenced for a study of blood T cell repertoires in COVID-19. About the research overall: T cells, B-cell-depleted T cells, or PBMCs provided the cDNA or gDNA that served as material.

Participants were aged roughly 18 to 100 years from about 25 US areas. Original methodology: Using reference gene primer amplification, nucleated cell counts were estimated. TCRdb's copy holds only in-frame clones and misses some; the assay was immunoSEQ multiplex PCR. D and trimming come from the DNA, and the V and J calls and clone size come from that table. The sample yields nearly 350,000 clones, roughly 87% seen once. The CDR3 consists of 13 residues. The V gene lost 6 bases and the J gene lost 6 bases, with 13 bases spanning the gap. Germline V gene sequence: CDR1 MNHEY, CDR2 SVGAGI. The gene calls are TRBV6-5 and TRBJ2-3; D is uncertain. This clonotype originated in a woman between 25 and 40 years old who had recovered from COVID-19. The sample consisted of PBMCs or T cells enriched from blood (not recorded which). The CDR3 DNA follows: TGTGCCAGCAGCGTACTTCGTTGGGATACGCAGTATTTT. Amino acids: CASSVLRWDTQYF.